This T cell receptor beta chain appears in the sequencing data of a study of blood T cell repertoires in COVID-19. Only in-frame clones appear in the TCRdb table, and some are missing; sequencing was by immunoSEQ multiplex PCR. The data contain 220,000 or so clones, about four fifths of them singletons. CDR3 length: 15 amino acids. Germline CDR1 reads SGDLS; CDR2 reads YYNGEE. V lost 0 bases and J 6 bases, leaving 13 bases between the germline ends. V and J are TRBV9 and TRBJ2-1, with D possibly TRBD2 on 6 matching bases. Sequencing was done on a sample of PBMCs or T cells enriched from blood (not recorded which). This clonotype was obtained from a woman in her thirties or forties who had recovered from COVID-19. The CDR3 is CASSVDSGGANEQFF. DNA of the CDR3: TGTGCCAGCAGCGTAGACAGCGGAGGGGCCAATGAGCAGTTCTTC.